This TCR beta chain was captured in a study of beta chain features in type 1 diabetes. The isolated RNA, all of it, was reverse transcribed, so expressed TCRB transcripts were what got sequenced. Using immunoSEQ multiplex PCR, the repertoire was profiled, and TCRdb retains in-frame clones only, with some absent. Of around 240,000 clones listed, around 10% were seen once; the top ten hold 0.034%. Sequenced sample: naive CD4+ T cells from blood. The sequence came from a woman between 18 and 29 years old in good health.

CDR3 protein: CASSYSNNPAETQYF. CDR3 DNA: TGTGCCAGCAGTTACTCGAACAACCCCGCCGAGACCCAGTACTTC. This chain uses TRBV6-5 with TRBJ2-5; the D is unclear. Germline CDR1 is MNHEY and CDR2 is SVGAGI. Trimming stripped 0 bases from V and 5 bases from J, with 13 bases between. This CDR3 has 15 amino acids.